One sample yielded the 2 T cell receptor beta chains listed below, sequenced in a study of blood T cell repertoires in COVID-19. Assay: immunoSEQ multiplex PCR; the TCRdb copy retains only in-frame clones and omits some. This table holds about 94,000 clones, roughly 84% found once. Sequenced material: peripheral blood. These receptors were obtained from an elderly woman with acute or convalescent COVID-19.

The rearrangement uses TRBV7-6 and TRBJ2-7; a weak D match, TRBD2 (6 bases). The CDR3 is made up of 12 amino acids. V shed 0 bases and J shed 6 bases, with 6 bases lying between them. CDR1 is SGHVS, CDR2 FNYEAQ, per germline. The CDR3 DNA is TGTGCCAGCAGCTTAGCGGGGGGCGAGCAGTACTTC. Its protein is CASSLAGGEQYF.

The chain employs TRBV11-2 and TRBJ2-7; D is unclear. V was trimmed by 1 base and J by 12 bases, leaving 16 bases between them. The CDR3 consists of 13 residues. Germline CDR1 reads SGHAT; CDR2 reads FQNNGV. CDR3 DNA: TGTGCCAGCAGCTTAGGCCCCGACCTCCCGGGGTACTTC. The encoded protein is CASSLGPDLPGYF.